This T cell receptor (beta chain) was recovered during a study of blood T cell repertoires in COVID-19. Across the study: From the United States, Italy and Spain came samples of acute and convalescent COVID-19.

As originally analysed: Amplification with reference gene primers provided the estimates of nucleated cell counts. Libraries were prepared by immunoSEQ multiplex PCR; TCRdb keeps only in-frame clonotypes and omits some of them. The V and J calls and clone size were taken over from that table, and D and trimming were inferred from the DNA. The data show 40,000 or so clones, roughly 80% seen once. CDR3 length: 15 amino acids. Trimming cost V 5 bases and J 4 bases, with 17 bases left between them. Germline CDR1 is MDHEN and CDR2 is SYDVKM. This TCR was recovered from a woman in her 70s with acute or convalescent COVID-19. The chain links TRBV28 to TRBJ1-2; no reliable D call. Sequenced material: peripheral blood. CDR3 residues: CASSNPGGSLYGYTF. DNA of the CDR3: TGTGCCAGCAGTAACCCTGGAGGGAGTCTCTATGGCTACACCTTC.